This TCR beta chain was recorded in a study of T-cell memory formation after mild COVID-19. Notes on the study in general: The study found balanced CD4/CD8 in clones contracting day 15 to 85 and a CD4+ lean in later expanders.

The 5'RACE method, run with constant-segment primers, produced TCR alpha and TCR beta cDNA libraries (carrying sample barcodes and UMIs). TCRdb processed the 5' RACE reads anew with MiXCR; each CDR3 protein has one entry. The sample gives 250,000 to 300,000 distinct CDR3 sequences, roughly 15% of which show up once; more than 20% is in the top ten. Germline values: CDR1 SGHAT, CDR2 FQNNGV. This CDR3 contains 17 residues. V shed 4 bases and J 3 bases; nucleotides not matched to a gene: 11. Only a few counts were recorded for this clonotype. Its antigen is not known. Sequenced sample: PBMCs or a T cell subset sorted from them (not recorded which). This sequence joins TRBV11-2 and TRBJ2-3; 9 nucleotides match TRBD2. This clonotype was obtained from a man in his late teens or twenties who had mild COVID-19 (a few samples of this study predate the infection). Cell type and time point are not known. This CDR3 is CASSSGFLAGKTDTQYF. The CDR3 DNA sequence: TGTGCCAGCAGCTCGGGTTTCCTAGCGGGGAAGACAGATACGCAGTATTTT.